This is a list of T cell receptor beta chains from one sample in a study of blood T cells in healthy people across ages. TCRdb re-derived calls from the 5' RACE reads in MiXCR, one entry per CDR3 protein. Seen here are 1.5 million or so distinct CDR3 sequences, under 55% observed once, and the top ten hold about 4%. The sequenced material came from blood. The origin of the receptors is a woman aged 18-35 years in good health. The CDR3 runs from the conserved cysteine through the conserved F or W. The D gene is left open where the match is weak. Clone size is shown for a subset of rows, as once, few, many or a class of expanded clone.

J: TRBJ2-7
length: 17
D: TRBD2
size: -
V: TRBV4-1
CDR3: CASSPYGGTSVYYEQYF
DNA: TGCGCCAGCAGCCCTTACGGGGGGACTAGCGTTTACTACGAGCAGTACTTC

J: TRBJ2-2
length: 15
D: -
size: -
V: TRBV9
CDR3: CASSVDVSGTGELFF
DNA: TGTGCCAGCAGCGTAGATGTCTCCGGAACCGGGGAGCTGTTTTTT

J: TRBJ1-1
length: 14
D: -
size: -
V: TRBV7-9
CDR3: CASSQLGAGTEAFF
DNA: TGTGCCAGCAGCCAGTTGGGGGCGGGGACTGAAGCTTTCTTT

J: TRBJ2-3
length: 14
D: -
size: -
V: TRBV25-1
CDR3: CASSDSYSTDTQYF
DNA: TGTGCCAGCAGTGACAGTTATAGCACAGATACGCAGTATTTT

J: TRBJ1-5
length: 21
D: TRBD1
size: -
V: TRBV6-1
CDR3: CASRPTTWGRPGGTDNQPQHF
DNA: TGTGCCAGCAGACCAACCACCTGGGGGAGACCCGGGGGGACAGATAATCAGCCCCAGCATTTT

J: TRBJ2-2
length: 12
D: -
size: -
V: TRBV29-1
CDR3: CSVDPSTGELFF
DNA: TGCAGCGTTGACCCGTCGACCGGGGAGCTGTTTTTT

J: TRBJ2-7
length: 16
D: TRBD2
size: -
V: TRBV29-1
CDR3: CSASGGTSGSGYEQYF
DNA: TGCAGCGCTTCCGGCGGGACTAGCGGGAGTGGGTACGAGCAGTACTTC

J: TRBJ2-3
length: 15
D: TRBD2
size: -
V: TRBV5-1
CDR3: CASSALAGNTDTRYF
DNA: TGCGCCAGCAGCGCACTAGCGGGGAACACAGATACGCGGTATTTT

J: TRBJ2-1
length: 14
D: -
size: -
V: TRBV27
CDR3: CASSLSVRNYEQFF
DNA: TGTGCCAGCAGTTTGTCCGTCAGAAACTATGAGCAGTTCTTC

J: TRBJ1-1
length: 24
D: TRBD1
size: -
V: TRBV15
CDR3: CATSRDLTQDRVSFYPDMNTEAFF
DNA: TGTGCCACCAGCAGAGATTTGACCCAGGACAGGGTGTCCTTCTACCCAGACATGAACACTGAAGCTTTCTTT

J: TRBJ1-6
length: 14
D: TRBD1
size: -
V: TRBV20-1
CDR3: CSARTGAYNSPLHF
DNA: TGCAGTGCTAGGACAGGGGCCTATAATTCACCCCTCCACTTT

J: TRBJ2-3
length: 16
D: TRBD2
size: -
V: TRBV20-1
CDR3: CSAGPTSGTGTDTQYF
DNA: TGCAGTGCTGGACCGACTAGCGGGACGGGCACAGATACGCAGTATTTT

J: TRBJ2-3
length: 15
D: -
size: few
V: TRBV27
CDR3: CASSLRPTAGNTQYF
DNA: TGTGCCAGCAGTTTACGGCCCACCGCCGGGAATACGCAGTATTTT